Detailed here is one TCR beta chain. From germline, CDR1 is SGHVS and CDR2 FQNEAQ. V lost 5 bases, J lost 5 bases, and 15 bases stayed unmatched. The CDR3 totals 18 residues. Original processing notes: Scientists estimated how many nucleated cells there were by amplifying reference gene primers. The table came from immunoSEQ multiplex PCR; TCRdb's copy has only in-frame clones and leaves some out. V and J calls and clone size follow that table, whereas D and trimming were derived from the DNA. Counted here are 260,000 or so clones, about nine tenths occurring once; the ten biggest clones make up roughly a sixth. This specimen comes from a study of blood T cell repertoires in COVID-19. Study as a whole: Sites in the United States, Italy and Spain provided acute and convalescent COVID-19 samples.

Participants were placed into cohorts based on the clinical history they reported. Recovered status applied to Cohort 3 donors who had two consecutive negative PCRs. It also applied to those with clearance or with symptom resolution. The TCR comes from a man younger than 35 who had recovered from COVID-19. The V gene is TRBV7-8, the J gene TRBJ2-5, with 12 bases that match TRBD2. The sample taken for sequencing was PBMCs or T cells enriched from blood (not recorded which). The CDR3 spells CASSPYLTSGSRAETQYF. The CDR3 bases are TGTGCCAGCAGCCCCTACCTGACTAGCGGGAGTAGGGCGGAGACCCAGTACTTC.